This is a list of T cell receptor beta chains from one sample in a study of blood T cell repertoires in COVID-19. Generated by immunoSEQ multiplex PCR, the TCRdb table keeps only in-frame clones and is missing some. This repertoire shows more than 150,000 clones, 65% to 85% found once; its top ten account for 11% to 15%. Sequenced sample: peripheral blood. These receptor sequences come from a woman older than 75 with acute or convalescent COVID-19. Each CDR3 is given with its conserved first and last residue. D genes are given only for firm matches. The listing skips clone size in some rows; elsewhere it reads once, few, many or a size class.

d_gene: NA; abundance: NA; v_gene: TRBV6-5; j_gene: TRBJ1-2; CDR3aa: CASREFGYTF; CDR3nt: TGTGCCAGCAGGGAGTTCGGCTACACCTTC
d_gene: TRBD1; abundance: NA; v_gene: TRBV5-4; j_gene: TRBJ1-2; CDR3aa: CASSPQGAGYGYTF; CDR3nt: TGTGCCAGCAGCCCCCAGGGGGCTGGATATGGCTACACCTTC
d_gene: NA; abundance: NA; v_gene: TRBV5-1; j_gene: TRBJ1-1; CDR3aa: CASSSGAGTEAFF; CDR3nt: TGCGCCAGCAGTTCGGGTGCGGGCACTGAAGCTTTCTTT
d_gene: NA; abundance: NA; v_gene: TRBV2; j_gene: TRBJ1-2; CDR3aa: CASSDRTDFYGYTF; CDR3nt: TGTGCCAGCAGTGACAGGACAGACTTCTATGGCTACACCTTC
d_gene: NA; abundance: NA; v_gene: TRBV13; j_gene: TRBJ1-5; CDR3aa: CASSLSIVSNQPQHF; CDR3nt: TGTGCCAGCAGCCTTAGCATAGTGAGCAATCAGCCCCAGCATTTT
d_gene: NA; abundance: NA; v_gene: TRBV30; j_gene: TRBJ1-2; CDR3aa: CAWGRGLGYGYTF; CDR3nt: TGTGCCTGGGGACGGGGGTTGGGCTATGGCTACACCTTC
d_gene: TRBD2; abundance: NA; v_gene: TRBV19; j_gene: TRBJ2-4; CDR3aa: CASSPPILRGEGNIQYF; CDR3nt: TGTGCCAGTAGCCCACCCATCTTGCGGGGGGAGGGAAACATTCAGTACTTC
d_gene: TRBD1; abundance: NA; v_gene: TRBV11-2; j_gene: TRBJ1-1; CDR3aa: CASSHWTGRNTEAFF; CDR3nt: TGTGCCAGCAGCCACTGGACAGGGCGGAACACTGAAGCTTTCTTT
d_gene: NA; abundance: NA; v_gene: TRBV6-1; j_gene: TRBJ2-7; CDR3aa: CASSEGGTVSYEQYF; CDR3nt: TGTGCCAGCAGTGAAGGCGGGACCGTCTCCTACGAGCAGTACTTC
d_gene: NA; abundance: NA; v_gene: TRBV28; j_gene: TRBJ1-2; CDR3aa: CAILSNYGYTF; CDR3nt: TGTGCCATTCTCTCTAACTATGGCTACACCTTC
d_gene: NA; abundance: NA; v_gene: TRBV6-1; j_gene: TRBJ2-5; CDR3aa: CASSEGLSETQYF; CDR3nt: TGTGCCAGCAGTGAGGGGCTGAGCGAGACCCAGTACTTC
d_gene: NA; abundance: NA; v_gene: TRBV2; j_gene: TRBJ1-5; CDR3aa: CASGVGVQPQHF; CDR3nt: TGTGCCAGCGGGGTAGGGGTCCAGCCCCAGCATTTT
d_gene: TRBD2; abundance: few; v_gene: TRBV5-1; j_gene: TRBJ2-1; CDR3aa: CASSLMMAGGSNEQFF; CDR3nt: TGCGCCAGCAGCTTAATGATGGCGGGGGGGAGTAATGAGCAGTTCTTC
d_gene: TRBD2; abundance: NA; v_gene: TRBV28; j_gene: TRBJ2-3; CDR3aa: CASSLAASGSTDTQYF; CDR3nt: TGTGCCAGCAGTTTAGCGGCTAGCGGGAGCACAGATACGCAGTATTTT
d_gene: TRBD1; abundance: NA; v_gene: TRBV6-1; j_gene: TRBJ2-2; CDR3aa: CASSAQGQVNTGELFF; CDR3nt: TGTGCCAGCAGTGCCCAGGGACAGGTCAACACCGGGGAGCTGTTTTTT
d_gene: NA; abundance: once; v_gene: TRBV6-1; j_gene: TRBJ2-1; CDR3aa: CASTVFRGDEQFF; CDR3nt: TGTGCCAGCACGGTATTCAGGGGAGATGAGCAGTTCTTC
d_gene: NA; abundance: NA; v_gene: TRBV28; j_gene: TRBJ1-1; CDR3aa: CASIPGSSKNTEAFF; CDR3nt: TGTGCCAGCATACCGGGGTCCAGTAAGAACACTGAAGCTTTCTTT
d_gene: NA; abundance: few; v_gene: TRBV7-8; j_gene: TRBJ2-1; CDR3aa: CASSRAGLSYNEQFF; CDR3nt: TGTGCCAGCAGCCGAGCGGGCCTATCCTACAATGAGCAGTTCTTC
d_gene: TRBD2; abundance: NA; v_gene: TRBV7-9; j_gene: TRBJ2-1; CDR3aa: CASSLEMTSGNHNEQFF; CDR3nt: TGTGCCAGCAGCTTAGAAATGACTAGCGGGAACCACAATGAGCAGTTCTTC
d_gene: TRBD1; abundance: NA; v_gene: TRBV10-3; j_gene: TRBJ1-5; CDR3aa: CAISGDRGLGVQPQHF; CDR3nt: TGTGCCATCAGTGGAGACAGGGGGCTCGGGGTTCAGCCCCAGCATTTT
d_gene: NA; abundance: few; v_gene: TRBV2; j_gene: TRBJ1-4; CDR3aa: CASSELLAANEKLFF; CDR3nt: TGTGCCAGCAGTGAACTGTTGGCGGCTAATGAAAAACTGTTTTTT
d_gene: NA; abundance: NA; v_gene: TRBV5-1; j_gene: TRBJ1-2; CDR3aa: CASSPGGLGGYTF; CDR3nt: TGCGCCAGCAGCCCCGGGGGGTTGGGTGGCTACACCTTC
d_gene: NA; abundance: NA; v_gene: TRBV19; j_gene: TRBJ1-3; CDR3aa: CASSIQGFGNTIYF; CDR3nt: TGTGCCAGTAGTATTCAGGGATTCGGAAACACCATATATTTT
d_gene: NA; abundance: NA; v_gene: TRBV30; j_gene: TRBJ1-3; CDR3aa: CAWSLAGTASGNTIYF; CDR3nt: TGTGCCTGGAGCTTGGCAGGGACTGCCTCTGGAAACACCATATATTTT
d_gene: NA; abundance: NA; v_gene: TRBV12-3/TRBV12-4; j_gene: TRBJ1-1; CDR3aa: CASKAQMNTEAFF; CDR3nt: TGTGCCAGCAAAGCACAGATGAACACTGAAGCTTTCTTT
d_gene: NA; abundance: NA; v_gene: TRBV2; j_gene: TRBJ2-1; CDR3aa: CASSLHDTGGQFF; CDR3nt: TGTGCCAGCAGTCTACACGATACCGGGGGGCAGTTCTTC
d_gene: TRBD1; abundance: NA; v_gene: TRBV2; j_gene: TRBJ2-7; CDR3aa: CASSGQGVGSEQYF; CDR3nt: TGTGCCAGCAGTGGCCAGGGGGTAGGGTCCGAGCAGTACTTC